This note documents a single TCR beta chain sequence. Its antigen remains unidentified. The data originate from a study of cytomegalovirus exposure and HLA in healthy donors. Notes on the study in general: Trimming of TCR beta V- and J-genes showed a link, identified in a later analysis, to a missense DCLRE1C variant. Sequencing probably produced one cluster of sequence variants that were highly shared.

The PCR was carried out with 60 Vbeta primers and 13 Jbeta primers. Sequenced by immunoSEQ multiplex PCR; TCRdb stores in-frame clones only, minus some. The sample records around 200,000 clones, approximately 70% being singletons. Trimming pared 0 bases from V and 2 bases from J, leaving 10 bases between. The CDR3 length is 15 residues. Germline CDR1 is KGHSH and CDR2 is LQKENI. Specimen: PBMCs. The clonotype comes from a man in his forties in good health and CMV-seropositive. This chain joins TRBV18 and TRBJ1-2; a weak D match, TRBD1 (6 bases). As DNA, the CDR3 is TGTGCCAGCTCACCACCCGGACAGACAAACTATGGCTACACCTTC. Amino acids: CASSPPGQTNYGYTF.